These T cell receptor beta chains were read from a single sample in a study of regulatory T cells in long-lasting Graves disease. Each CDR3 protein gets one entry after TCRdb re-called the multiplex PCR reads with MiXCR. The table shows hundreds of thousands of distinct CDR3 sequences, with roughly 15% occurring only once. The sample was also linked to a second study, of T cells in Graves' hyperthyroidism and ophthalmopathy.

The starting material was peripheral blood mononuclear cells (PBMCs), obtained at new diagnosis, from a patient treated with antithyroid drugs. The receptor source for this set is a woman aged 25 to 39 with Graves disease. Both conserved end residues are part of each CDR3. The D gene is left open where the match is weak. Size values are once, few and many counts, or a class for expanded clones, and some rows have none.

TRBD2	TRBJ2-1	TRBV29-1	many	CSGKIAGAYNEQFF	TGCAGCGGGAAAATAGCGGGCGCGTACAATGAGCAGTTCTTC
NA	TRBJ2-5	TRBV7-3	many	CASSSRGQETQYF	TGTGCCAGCAGCTCCAGAGGGCAAGAGACCCAGTACTTC
NA	TRBJ1-2	TRBV28	many	CASSPRGGIGNYGYTF	TGTGCCAGCAGTCCCCGGGGGGGCATTGGTAACTATGGCTACACCTTC
NA	TRBJ1-1	TRBV5-1	many	CASSLERGSSTEAFF	TGTGCCAGCAGCTTGGAAAGGGGAAGTAGCACTGAAGCTTTCTTT
NA	TRBJ2-4	TRBV27	many	CASSLSPGRVNAKNIQYF	TGTGCCAGCAGTTTAAGCCCGGGAAGGGTGAATGCCAAAAACATTCAGTACTTC
NA	TRBJ2-7	TRBV20-1	many	CSAPAEAYEQYF	TGCAGTGCCCCGGCGGAAGCCTACGAGCAGTACTTC
NA	TRBJ2-1	TRBV27	NA	CAGKRTLLDNEQFF	TGTGCCGGGAAACGGACCCTCCTCGATAATGAGCAGTTCTTC
TRBD1	TRBJ2-1	TRBV11-2	many	CASSPGRDRTYNEQFF	TGTGCCAGCAGCCCTGGAAGGGACAGGACGTACAATGAGCAGTTCTTC
NA	TRBJ2-7	TRBV24-1	few	CATSEGSEQYF	TGTGCCACCAGTGAAGGGTCCGAGCAGTACTTC
NA	TRBJ2-5	TRBV20-1	many	CSARSLTQETQYF	TGCAGTGCTAGATCCCTGACGCAAGAGACCCAGTACTTC
NA	TRBJ2-7	TRBV6-1	few	CASWGAAYYEQYF	TGTGCCTCGTGGGGGGCAGCATACTACGAGCAGTACTTC
TRBD2	TRBJ2-1	TRBV13	NA	CASSLGLRGLAMRGYNEQFF	TGTGCCAGCAGCTTAGGCCTTCGCGGATTAGCCATGCGGGGGTACAATGAGCAGTTCTTC
NA	TRBJ1-4	TRBV28	many	CASSYHWGSEKLFF	TGTGCCAGCAGCTACCACTGGGGTAGTGAAAAACTGTTTTTT
TRBD1	TRBJ1-2	TRBV11-2	NA	CASSLAQQGAHGYTF	TGTGCCAGCAGCTTAGCCCAACAGGGGGCGCATGGCTACACCTTC
NA	TRBJ2-2	TRBV9	few	CASSVELEGTGELFF	TGTGCCAGCAGCGTAGAGCTAGAGGGGACCGGGGAGCTGTTTTTT
NA	TRBJ2-3	TRBV30	few	CAWSGLRDTQYF	TGTGCCTGGAGTGGATTGCGGGATACGCAGTATTTT
NA	TRBJ1-5	TRBV12-3/TRBV12-4	many	CASRDNFFTGSSNQPQHF	TGTGCCAGCAGAGACAATTTCTTTACAGGGAGTAGCAATCAGCCCCAGCATTTT
NA	TRBJ2-3	TRBV29-1	many	CSEGGRNTDTQYF	TGCAGCGAGGGCGGAAGGAACACAGATACGCAGTATTTT
NA	TRBJ2-3	TRBV20-1	NA	CSAKLDPVGDTQYF	TGCAGTGCTAAGTTAGACCCCGTGGGGGATACGCAGTATTTT
NA	TRBJ2-2	TRBV7-9	few	CASSLAGVAGELFF	TGTGCCAGCAGCTTAGCGGGAGTTGCCGGGGAGCTGTTTTTT
NA	TRBJ2-7	TRBV20-1	many	CSATRDTAYEQYF	TGCAGTGCCACGAGGGACACCGCCTACGAGCAGTACTTC
TRBD1	TRBJ1-6	TRBV20-1	NA	CSARAKLQGGNSPLHF	TGCAGTGCTAGAGCAAAACTTCAGGGGGGTAATTCACCCCTCCACTTT
NA	TRBJ1-6	TRBV6-1	many	CASSEVAGSPLHF	TGTGCCAGCAGTGAGGTCGCGGGGTCACCCCTCCACTTT
TRBD1	TRBJ1-6	TRBV10-3	few	CAISPGTGKPLHF	TGTGCCATCAGTCCCGGGACAGGGAAACCCCTCCACTTT
TRBD2	TRBJ2-2	TRBV12-3/TRBV12-4	NA	CASTNRGLAGVANTGELFF	TGTGCCAGCACTAATAGAGGACTAGCGGGAGTGGCGAACACCGGGGAGCTGTTTTTT
TRBD2	TRBJ2-1	TRBV6-2/TRBV6-3	many	CASSPGLAGEPGYNEQFF	TGTGCCAGCAGCCCCGGACTAGCGGGAGAACCTGGTTACAATGAGCAGTTCTTC
NA	TRBJ2-7	TRBV30	NA	CACFSRDSYEQYF	TGTGCCTGCTTTTCAAGGGACTCCTACGAGCAGTACTTC
TRBD2	TRBJ2-1	TRBV10-3	many	CAVGAGGSYNEQFF	TGTGCCGTTGGTGCGGGAGGGTCCTACAATGAGCAGTTCTTC
NA	TRBJ2-5	TRBV6-1	NA	CASSDRPSGPKETQYF	TGTGCCAGCAGTGACCGTCCCTCAGGACCAAAAGAGACCCAGTACTTC
NA	TRBJ2-5	TRBV7-2	NA	CASSLAGGARKTQYF	TGTGCCAGCAGCTTAGCGGGGGGGGCTAGGAAGACCCAGTACTTC